This TCR beta chain originates from a study of T cells in localized non-small cell lung cancer. CDR3 size: 16 residues. CDR1 and CDR2 from the germline V gene are MNHNY and SVGAGI (reference sequence). V shed 4 bases, J shed 4 bases, and the junction held 7 bases outside the gene matches. The protocol was immunoSEQ multiplex PCR, while the TCRdb copy is restricted to in-frame clones and leaves out a portion. Counted here are 100,000 to 150,000 clones, about 90% occurring once; the ten biggest clones make up around 1.7%. This clone was seen just once. Sample: peripheral blood, taken before any cancer treatment. The clonotype comes from a female donor at least 60 years old with stage I lung adenocarcinoma. V and J are TRBV6-6 and TRBJ2-7; TRBD2 aligns across 13 bases. CDR3 residues: CASSLGTSGILYEQYF. The CDR3 DNA follows: TGTGCCAGCAGTTTGGGGACTAGCGGGATTTTATACGAGCAGTACTTC.